What follows are 32 T cell receptor beta chains derived from one specimen sequenced in a study of shared clonotypes between healthy human individuals. Sequencing was performed with immunoSEQ multiplex PCR; in TCRdb, only in-frame clones are kept and a portion is missing. The repertoire has approximately 2.3 million clones, over 90% of them found once; the top ten carry 0.39%. The material sequenced was naive CD4+ T cells from PBMCs. Subset indicated: CD45RA+ positively selected. The receptors here all came from a man between 18 and 29 years old in good health. Some clones in this sample may be carry-over from other donors' samples.

The chain links TRBV10-3 to TRBJ2-3, with 7 bases that match TRBD1. The V and J ends lost 5 bases and 3 bases, in that order; junction bases with no gene match: 8. In germline, CDR1 is ENHRY, CDR2 SYGVKD. The CDR3 contains 15 residues. The CDR3 region has the DNA TGTGCCATCAGTCTGTCGGACAGGATGACAGATACGCAGTATTTT. It codes for CAISLSDRMTDTQYF.

The chain uses TRBV6-1 and TRBJ2-3; D might be TRBD1 (5 bases). CDR3 length: 14 residues. The germline V and J ends were trimmed by 8 bases and 4 bases, with 16 bases remaining between them. CDR1 and CDR2 from the germline V gene are MNHNS and SASEGT. The CDR3: CASHQQVWPDTQYF. In DNA, the CDR3 is TGTGCCAGCCACCAACAGGTTTGGCCAGATACGCAGTATTTT.

CDR3 sequence (DNA): TGTGCCAGCTCACCACGGACGGTTGAGCAGTTCTTC. Translated: CASSPRTVEQFF. The genes are TRBV18 and TRBJ2-1; D gene uncertain. The germline CDR1 and CDR2 sequences are KGHSH and LQKENI. There are 12 residues in the CDR3. Deletions cut 1 base from V and 9 bases from J, with 7 bases between.

This clone occurred once. A junction end diverges from the germline sequence, so it may reflect a read error. V is TRBV18 and J is TRBJ2-6; 7 bases line up with TRBD1. Germline assignment: CDR1 KGHSH and CDR2 LQKENI. The CDR3 loop spans 15 amino acids. This chain's CDR3 is CASSPLTGLASVLTF. For the CDR3, the DNA is TGTGCCAGCTCACCCCTGACAGGGTTGGCCAGCGTCCTGACTTTC.

The rearrangement uses TRBV7-9 and TRBJ1-1; D not certain. CDR1 and CDR2 (germline): SEHNR, FQNEAQ (reference sequence). This CDR3 is built from 13 residues. The ends were cut back, 5 bases at V and 1 base at J, with 8 bases in the middle. The CDR3 sequence: CASSPNANTEAFF. The DNA of the CDR3 is TGTGCCAGCAGCCCGAACGCGAACACTGAAGCTTTCTTT.

Worth noting for this clone: Other nucleotide sequences from this sample produce the same CDR3. The rearrangement links TRBV5-1 to TRBJ2-1; D is undetermined. The V end lost 0 bases, the J end lost 5 bases, and 6 bases lay between the germline ends. The germline V gene has CDR1 SGHRS and CDR2 YFSETQ. This CDR3 has 13 residues. The CDR3 sequence: CASSLVIDNEQFF. Here the CDR3 DNA reads TGCGCCAGCAGCTTGGTCATTGACAATGAGCAGTTCTTC.

This chain links TRBV5-6 with TRBJ2-7, with TRBD2 identical over 7 bases. The CDR3 sequence is 14 residues long. V lost 0 bases, J lost 2 bases, and 2 bases stayed unmatched. The germline CDR1 and CDR2 sequences are SGHDT and YYEEEE. The CDR3 loop is CASSLVGTTYEQYF. In DNA form, the CDR3 reads TGTGCCAGCAGCTTGGTGGGGACTACCTACGAGCAGTACTTC.

The V gene is TRBV30, the J gene TRBJ2-3, with a possible D match to TRBD2 (6 bases). Trimming removed 1 base at V and 5 bases at J, with 16 bases between. CDR3 length equals 15 residues. Germline CDR1 and CDR2: GTSNPN and SVGIG (reference sequence). CDR3 in DNA: TGTGCCTGGAGTGACTTAGGGACTCTCGAAGATACGCAGTATTTT. Protein: CAWSDLGTLEDTQYF. The full variable domain, completed using reference TRBV30 and TRBJ2-3, is SQTIHQWPATLVQPVGSPLSLECTVEGTSNPNLYWYRQAAGRGLQLLFYSVGIGQISSEVPQNLSASRPQDRQFILSSKKLLLSDSGFYLCAWSDLGTLEDTQYFGPGTRLTVL.

The chain employs TRBV30 and TRBJ2-2, with 8 positions matching TRBD2. Trimming cost V 3 bases and J 2 bases; bases outside gene matches: 11. This CDR3 is 17 amino acids long. The germline CDR1 and CDR2 sequences are GTSNPN and SVGIG (reference sequence). CDR3 in amino acids: CAWSRGSGIPNTGELFF. The CDR3 nucleotides are TGTGCCTGGAGCAGGGGTAGCGGGATCCCTAACACCGGGGAGCTGTTTTTT.

The CDR3 protein is CASSLGTSGNTLQYF. DNA of the CDR3: TGCGCCAGCAGCTTAGGGACTAGCGGGAATACCCTGCAGTATTTT. V gene TRBV5-1 combines with J gene TRBJ2-3; 13 bases are a match to TRBD2. CDR1 and CDR2 (germline): SGHRS, YFSETQ. The J segment lost 11 bases and the V segment lost 2 bases, leaving 8 bases of the junction unmatched. This CDR3 is 15 amino acids long.

This chain links TRBV4-1 with TRBJ1-4; 9 bases match TRBD1. This CDR3 region has 17 residues. Germline V gene data show CDR1 as MGHRA and CDR2 as YSYEKL. With 2 bases clipped from V and 8 bases from J, the junction kept 12 bases outside the gene matches. The CDR3 region is CASSQPARTGVGEKLFF. DNA for the CDR3: TGCGCCAGCAGCCAACCGGCCAGGACAGGGGTTGGGGAAAAACTGTTTTTT.

Here the CDR3 DNA reads TGTGCCACCACCGGGAATCCTAATGAAAAACTGTTTTTT. Translation gives CATTGNPNEKLFF. The V gene is TRBV10-3, the J gene TRBJ1-4; D is ambiguous. The CDR3 extends over 13 amino acids. In germline, CDR1 is ENHRY, CDR2 SYGVKD. Trimming cost V 10 bases and J 3 bases, with 12 bases left between them.

This chain joins TRBV29-1 and TRBJ1-1; D might be TRBD1 (5 bases). V lost 2 bases and J 2 bases, leaving 12 bases between the germline ends. The CDR3 runs 14 residues. Germline V gene lookup returns CDR1 SQVTM and CDR2 ANQGSEA. In DNA form, the CDR3 reads TGCAGCGTTGAAAAGAGGGGATTTAACACTGAAGCTTTCTTT. Amino acid sequence: CSVEKRGFNTEAFF.

The CDR3 DNA follows: TGTGCCATCAGCGACTACAGGGCAGCAGGAGGGGCCAACGTCCTGACTTTC. Amino acids: CAISDYRAAGGANVLTF. The chain uses TRBV10-3 and TRBJ2-6; TRBD1 is a possible D gene (6 bases). The CDR3 runs 17 residues. Germline assignment: CDR1 ENHRY and CDR2 SYGVKD. V lost 6 bases and J lost 4, with 19 bases in between.

This chain uses TRBV11-3 with TRBJ2-2, with 9 bases lining up with TRBD1. The CDR3 consists of 15 residues. Germline V lookup: CDR1 SGHNT, CDR2 YENEEA. Germline trimming cut 3 bases from V and 5 bases from J; bases unmatched to any gene: 4. CDR3 region: CASSFRTGATGELFF. The CDR3 DNA is TGTGCCAGCAGCTTTAGGACAGGGGCGACCGGGGAGCTGTTTTTT.

This sequence joins TRBV23-1 and TRBJ2-1, with 10 bases that match TRBD2. TRBV23-1 is designated an ORF whose function remains uncertain. The CDR3 is 15 residues long. Trimming removed 4 bases from V and 5 bases from J; junction bases left unmatched: 5. The CDR3: CASSLGLAEHNEQFF. CDR3 nucleotide sequence: TGCGCCAGCAGTCTAGGACTAGCGGAGCACAATGAGCAGTTCTTC.

The rearrangement joins TRBV12-5 to TRBJ1-2, with D perhaps TRBD1 (5 bases). The V end lost 2 bases, the J end lost 5 bases, and 6 bases lay between the germline ends. Germline assignment: CDR1 LGHNT and CDR2 FRNRAP. The CDR3 has 12 amino acids. The CDR3 spells CASGLRGYGYTF. In nucleotides, the CDR3 is TGTGCTAGTGGTTTGAGGGGTTATGGCTACACCTTC.

This clone was observed a few times. The chain couples TRBV4-1 to TRBJ2-2; possibly TRBD1 for D (6 bases). Germline V gene lookup returns CDR1 MGHRA and CDR2 YSYEKL. This CDR3 region has 14 residues. V lost 5 bases to trimming and J lost 1 base, with 8 bases between them. The DNA of the CDR3 is TGCGCCAGCAGCAAGACAGGGAACACCGGGGAGCTGTTTTTT. It translates to CASSKTGNTGELFF.

The CDR3: CASSIQSGGAQHF. CDR3 DNA: TGTGCCAGTAGTATCCAGTCGGGGGGGGCCCAGCATTTT. V and J are TRBV19 and TRBJ1-5; D might be TRBD1 (5 bases). Trimming shortened V by 3 bases and J by 11 bases, and 14 bases separated the two germline ends. Per germline, CDR1 LNHDA and CDR2 SQIVND (reference sequence). The CDR3 length is 13 residues.

The sample holds one count of this clone. The rearrangement uses TRBV7-2 and TRBJ2-1, with TRBD2 identical over 7 bases. The CDR3 runs to 15 residues. Losses at the gene ends were 5 bases for V and 1 base for J; bases not matched to a gene: 5. CDR1 SGHTA and CDR2 FQGNSA come from the germline V gene. CDR3 sequence (DNA): TGTGCCAGCAGCGGGGGGAGGGCTTCCTACAATGAGCAGTTCTTC. It specifies CASSGGRASYNEQFF.

CDR3: CASSFSMGRRANYGYTF. CDR3 in DNA: TGTGCCAGCAGTTTTTCTATGGGGCGCCGAGCTAACTATGGCTACACCTTC. This chain uses TRBV28 with TRBJ1-2; a weak D match, TRBD1 (5 bases). The CDR3 has 17 amino acids. Germline CDR1 is MDHEN and CDR2 is SYDVKM. Trimming removed 3 bases from V and 0 bases from J, with 17 bases in between.

The V and J genes are TRBV11-2 and TRBJ2-6, with 7 bases fitting TRBD2. V trimming: 4 bases; J trimming: 0 bases; junction bases outside the gene matches: 6. CDR3 length: 17 residues. Germline values: CDR1 SGHAT, CDR2 FQNNGV. The CDR3 DNA follows: TGTGCCAGCAGCTCCCTGGGAGGGGTCTCTGGGGCCAACGTCCTGACTTTC. This gives the protein CASSSLGGVSGANVLTF.

The rearrangement uses TRBV9 and TRBJ1-2, with no clear D. CDR1 SGDLS and CDR2 YYNGEE come from the germline V gene. Between the trimmed V and J ends, which lost 0 bases and 4 bases, there was a span of 19 bases. The CDR3 has 17 residues. Written as DNA, the CDR3 is TGTGCCAGCAGCGTAGCACTAGGTGCTCCGCCACCCTATGGCTACACCTTC. Translated, it gives CASSVALGAPPPYGYTF.

V gene TRBV6-5 combines with J gene TRBJ2-7; the D is unclear. The CDR3 consists of 14 residues. The V end was cut by 0 bases, the J end by 7 bases, with 13 bases between. Germline CDR1 is MNHEY and CDR2 is SVGAGI. CDR3 protein: CASSYSSPQEEQYF. The CDR3 bases are TGTGCCAGCAGTTACTCGTCACCCCAGGAGGAGCAGTACTTC.

The chain carries TRBV6-1 and TRBJ1-3; 7 bases fit TRBD1. The CDR3 is made up of 13 amino acids. Trimming took 1 base from V and 10 from J; bases not matched to a gene: 4. In germline, CDR1 is MNHNS, CDR2 SASEGT. CDR3 sequence (DNA): TGTGCCAGCAGTGAAGGGAGGGGGCCAACCATATATTTT. Translating gives CASSEGRGPTIYF.

The genes are TRBV30 and TRBJ1-1; D is perhaps TRBD1 (6 bases). Germline-derived CDR1 and CDR2 are GTSNPN and SVGIG (reference sequence). Deletions cut 1 base from V and 5 bases from J, with 11 bases between. CDR3 length: 13 residues. The CDR3: CAWSDRGQTEAFF. In DNA form, the CDR3 reads TGTGCCTGGAGTGATCGAGGACAGACTGAAGCTTTCTTT. Variable domain in full (rest from reference TRBV30 and TRBJ1-1): SQTIHQWPATLVQPVGSPLSLECTVEGTSNPNLYWYRQAAGRGLQLLFYSVGIGQISSEVPQNLSASRPQDRQFILSSKKLLLSDSGFYLCAWSDRGQTEAFFGQGTRLTVV.

The V gene is TRBV7-2, the J gene TRBJ2-2, with no clear D. V lost 1 base to trimming and J lost 0 bases, with 6 bases between them. The CDR3 has 15 amino acids. Germline lookup yields CDR1 SGHTA and CDR2 FQGNSA. Written as DNA, the CDR3 is TGTGCCAGCAGCTTAGACTTAACGAACACCGGGGAGCTGTTTTTT. Its translation: CASSLDLTNTGELFF. Together with reference TRBV7-2 and TRBJ2-2, the CDR3 gives the full variable domain: GAGVSQSPSNKVTEKGKDVELRCDPISGHTALYWYRQSLGQGLEFLIYFQGNSAPDKSGLPSDRFSAERTGGSVSTLTIQRTQQEDSAVYLCASSLDLTNTGELFFGEGSRLTVL.

Notes on this clone: Other DNA sequences of this sample code for an identical CDR3. The chain is built from TRBV2 and TRBJ2-5; D possibly corresponds to TRBD2 (5 bases). CDR1 and CDR2 (germline): SNHLY, FYNNEI. CDR3 length: 13 amino acids. V was pared by 4 bases and J by 0 bases, with 6 bases between. Written as DNA, the CDR3 is TGTGCCAGCAGTGCCGGGAACCAAGAGACCCAGTACTTC. Translating it yields CASSAGNQETQYF.

The gene calls are TRBV5-4 and TRBJ1-1; a possible D gene is TRBD1 (5 bases). This CDR3 comprises 15 residues. Germline CDR1 SGHNT, CDR2 YYREEE (reference sequence). The V end lost 4 bases, the J end lost 1 base, and 14 bases lay between the germline ends. Written as DNA, the CDR3 is TGTGCCAGCAGCAGGGACGGGGGTCCGAACACTGAAGCTTTCTTT. This gives the protein CASSRDGGPNTEAFF.

The DNA of the CDR3 is TGTGCCAGCAGCAGGGTGGCGGGAGGTCCCCCAGATACGCAGTATTTT. Its translation is CASSRVAGGPPDTQYF. The chain has TRBV5-6 and TRBJ2-3; TRBD2 aligns across 8 bases. The CDR3 length is 16 residues. Trimming cost V 4 bases and J 4 bases; bases outside gene matches: 11. Germline V gene data show CDR1 as SGHDT and CDR2 as YYEEEE.

The chain couples TRBV10-3 to TRBJ2-1; D not resolved. The CDR3 is 12 amino acids. The germline V gene has CDR1 ENHRY and CDR2 SYGVKD. With 7 bases removed from V and 6 bases from J, the gap between germline ends came to 10 bases. The CDR3 is CAIMQVPNEQFF. CDR3 nucleotides: TGTGCCATCATGCAAGTTCCCAATGAGCAGTTCTTC.

The rearrangement links TRBV6-1 to TRBJ2-5; 8 bases line up with TRBD2. The germline V gene has CDR1 MNHNS and CDR2 SASEGT. The junction had 11 bases not matched to a gene; V was cut back by 0 bases and J by 2 bases. This CDR3 is built from 18 residues. The DNA of the CDR3 is TGTGCCAGCAGTGAAGCGCTCAGGGCTAGCGGGTCTCAAGAGACCCAGTACTTC. This encodes CASSEALRASGSQETQYF.